The text below deals with one TCR beta chain. What it binds is not known. PCR amplification relied on 60 Vbeta primers (plus 13 Jbeta primers). Repertoires were generated with immunoSEQ multiplex PCR, while TCRdb's copy carries only in-frame clones and drops some. The table lists approximately 70,000 clones. The data stem from a study of cytomegalovirus exposure and HLA in healthy donors. Study overall: Most donors, just over 80% of a few hundred genotyped, fell in the Caucasian-associated ancestry cluster.

The junction had 7 bases not matched to a gene; V was cut back by 3 bases and J by 9 bases. The germline gives CDR1 MGHRA, CDR2 YSYEKL. This CDR3 comprises 15 residues. General study results and limits: V- and J-gene trimming in TCR beta was tied to a missense DCLRE1C variant by an analysis performed later.

What was sequenced was PBMCs. The TCR sequence derives from a female donor in good health and CMV-seropositive. The chain links TRBV4-1 to TRBJ2-1; 11 bases are shared with TRBD2. The chain's CDR3 is CASSHISGGASEQFF. CDR3 in DNA: TGCGCCAGCAGCCATATTAGCGGGGGGGCAAGTGAGCAGTTCTTC.